Presented here are 18 T cell receptor beta chains from one specimen sequenced in a study of cytomegalovirus exposure and HLA in healthy donors. The PCR ran on 60 Vbeta and 13 Jbeta primers. This table comes from immunoSEQ multiplex PCR, and its TCRdb copy is limited to in-frame clones, with some not included. The repertoire table contains 100,000 to 150,000 clones. Material: PBMCs. These receptors were obtained from a woman between 40 and 50 years old in good health and CMV-seronegative.

The V call is TRBV5-1, the J call TRBJ1-2; 8 nucleotides line up with TRBD1. The CDR3 contains 16 residues. Germline loops: CDR1 SGHRS, CDR2 YFSETQ. V was pared by 5 bases and J by 8 bases, with 17 bases of the junction left unmatched. The CDR3 nucleotides are TGCGCCAGCAGAAGGGAAGTCAGGGGGCGTTCATTGGGCTACACCTTC. It encodes CASRREVRGRSLGYTF.

V gene TRBV6-5 combines with J gene TRBJ1-4; D gene ambiguous. Trimming removed 5 bases from V and 12 bases from J, with 16 bases in between. CDR3 length: 13 residues. Germline assignment: CDR1 MNHEY and CDR2 SVGAGI. The DNA for the CDR3 is TGTGCCAGCAGTGAAGAGTGGGGAGGTGAACTGTTTTTT. Translation gives CASSEEWGGELFF.

This rearrangement joins TRBV11-3 to TRBJ2-7; 7 nucleotides agree with TRBD1. The CDR3 is made up of 14 amino acids. From germline, CDR1 is SGHNT and CDR2 YENEEA. V lost 3 bases, J lost 4 bases, and 6 bases stayed unmatched. The CDR3 DNA is TGTGCCAGCAGCTTCTCTACAGGGGATTACGAGCAGTACTTC. Amino acids: CASSFSTGDYEQYF.

The genes are TRBV6-1 and TRBJ2-7; no clear D. V was shortened by 11 bases and J by 3 bases, with 17 bases between the two germline ends. The germline gives CDR1 MNHNS, CDR2 SASEGT. The CDR3 contains 13 residues. CDR3 in DNA: TGTGCCTCCCTCGATCAATGGCTCTACGAGCAGTACTTC. Amino acids: CASLDQWLYEQYF.

The rearrangement uses TRBV18 and TRBJ1-6; unclear D gene. V lost 6 bases and J 7 bases, leaving 10 bases between the germline ends. Germline V gene data show CDR1 as KGHSH and CDR2 as LQKENI. CDR3 length equals 13 residues. CDR3 residues: CASSRVENSPLHF. The CDR3, as DNA: TGTGCCAGCTCCCGGGTTGAGAATTCACCCCTCCACTTT. The entire variable domain, with the rest obtained from reference TRBV18 and TRBJ1-6, is as follows: NAGVMQNPRHLVRRRGQEARLRCSPMKGHSHVYWYRQLPEEGLKFMVYLQKENIIDESGMPKERFSAEFPKEGPSILRIQQVVRGDSAAYFCASSRVENSPLHFGNGTRLTVT.

The CDR3 loop is CASSLNQGVNYGYTF. CDR3 in DNA: TGCGCCAGCAGCTTGAACCAGGGGGTCAACTATGGCTACACCTTC. This chain connects TRBV5-1 to TRBJ1-2; 7 nucleotides match TRBD1. The CDR3 runs 15 residues. From germline, CDR1 is SGHRS and CDR2 YFSETQ. J gave up 2 bases and V 1 base, and 5 bases lay outside the gene matches.

J is TRBJ1-4 and V is TRBV7-9; 10 bases are a match to TRBD1. The trim removed 6 bases at V and 3 bases at J, leaving 13 bases unmatched. The CDR3 is 18 amino acids. The V gene's germline CDR1 is SEHNR and CDR2 FQNEAQ (reference sequence). The DNA of the CDR3 is TGTGCCAGCAGTCCCGGGACAGGGGCGCCTCGGGCTAATGAAAAACTGTTTTTT. Protein sequence: CASSPGTGAPRANEKLFF.

The chain uses TRBV19 and TRBJ2-2; TRBD1 aligns across 9 bases. Looked up from germline, CDR1 is LNHDA and CDR2 is SQIVND (reference sequence). J lost 4 bases, V lost 7 bases, and 7 bases had no gene match. The CDR3 has 15 amino acids. The DNA for the CDR3 is TGTGCCAGTATCCCGACAGGGGGTATCACCGGGGAGCTGTTTTTT. It translates to CASIPTGGITGELFF.

V gene TRBV7-2 combines with J gene TRBJ1-5, with TRBD1 matching over 7 bases. V dropped 3 bases and J dropped 0; count of bases not matched to a gene: 8. The V gene's germline CDR1 is SGHTA and CDR2 FQGNSA. CDR3 length equals 17 residues. CDR3 protein: CASSLNSGTASNQPQHF. CDR3 DNA sequence: TGTGCCAGCAGCTTGAACTCCGGGACAGCTAGCAATCAGCCCCAGCATTTT.

The J gene is TRBJ1-1, the V gene TRBV11-2; TRBD1 aligns across 8 bases. This CDR3 is 15 amino acids long. Trimming removed 1 base from V and 10 bases from J; junction bases left unmatched: 11. Germline-derived CDR1 and CDR2 are SGHAT and FQNNGV. CDR3 loop: CASSLAAGRGLGAFF. The DNA of the CDR3 is TGTGCCAGCAGCTTAGCGGCGGGCAGGGGGCTTGGAGCTTTCTTT.

The CDR3, as DNA: TGTGCCAGCAGGCCCTCTTTAAGGGGGCTCGGCTACACCTTC. Encoded protein: CASRPSLRGLGYTF. The chain combines TRBV28 with TRBJ1-2; TRBD1 agrees at 7 bases. This CDR3 contains 14 residues. V lost 6 bases and J lost 8; bases outside the gene matches: 12. The V gene's germline CDR1 is MDHEN and CDR2 SYDVKM.

The V gene is TRBV29-1, the J gene TRBJ1-1; 10 bases line up with TRBD1. The V gene end was trimmed by 4 bases and the J gene end by 5 bases; junction bases not matched to a gene: 4. This CDR3 contains 13 residues. Germline-derived CDR1 and CDR2 are SQVTM and ANQGSEA. The CDR3 nucleotides are TGCAGCGTTGTGCGGGACAGGGGAACTGAAGCTTTCTTT. It yields the protein CSVVRDRGTEAFF.

For the CDR3, the DNA is TGTGCCAGCAGCCCCCGGCCTCCTAGGCCCTACGAGCAGTACTTC. Its protein product is CASSPRPPRPYEQYF. This rearrangement joins TRBV28 to TRBJ2-7; D gene uncertain. This CDR3 has 15 amino acids. Trimming removed 6 bases at V and 2 bases at J, with 17 bases between. Looked up from germline, CDR1 is MDHEN and CDR2 is SYDVKM.

This sequence joins TRBV18 and TRBJ1-1; 8 bases line up with TRBD1. The germline V gene encodes CDR1 KGHSH and CDR2 LQKENI. The CDR3 has 15 amino acids. After removal of 3 bases from V and 1 base from J, the junction contained 4 bases not matched to a gene. CDR3 bases: TGTGCCAGCTCACCCTCAGGGGGCCGGAACACTGAAGCTTTCTTT. This gives the protein CASSPSGGRNTEAFF. The whole variable domain, remainder taken from reference TRBV18 and TRBJ1-1, is NAGVMQNPRHLVRRRGQEARLRCSPMKGHSHVYWYRQLPEEGLKFMVYLQKENIIDESGMPKERFSAEFPKEGPSILRIQQVVRGDSAAYFCASSPSGGRNTEAFFGQGTRLTVV.

CDR3 sequence: CASRAGANEKLFF. The CDR3 bases are TGTGCCAGCCGGGCGGGGGCTAATGAAAAACTGTTTTTT. The chain employs TRBV7-9 and TRBJ1-4, with a possible D match to TRBD1 (5 bases). CDR1 is SEHNR, CDR2 FQNEAQ, per germline (reference sequence). There are 13 residues in the CDR3. Trimming took 8 bases from V and 3 from J, leaving 10 bases between them.

V and J are TRBV27 and TRBJ1-5; D is ambiguous. Trimming pared 9 bases from V and 10 bases from J, leaving 10 bases between. CDR1 and CDR2 (germline): MNHEY, SMNVEV (reference sequence). The CDR3 consists of 10 residues. CDR3 coding DNA: TGTGCCAGGCTGGAGGGCCCCCAGCATTTT. Its translation is CARLEGPQHF.

V is TRBV28 and J is TRBJ2-5; 8 bases fit TRBD2. The CDR3 is made up of 13 amino acids. Germline V gene data show CDR1 as MDHEN and CDR2 as SYDVKM. The junction had 1 base not matched to a gene; V was cut back by 3 bases and J by 4 bases. CDR3 sequence reads: CASSFAGGETQYF. The CDR3 DNA sequence: TGTGCCAGCAGTTTTGCGGGGGGAGAGACCCAGTACTTC.

This chain joins TRBV6-5 and TRBJ1-5; TRBD1 matches 10 bases. CDR3 length equals 14 residues. The J segment lost 7 bases and the V segment lost 6 bases, leaving 6 bases of the junction unmatched. Germline V gives CDR1 MNHEY, CDR2 SVGAGI. The CDR3 region is CASRTGGAGQPQHF. CDR3 DNA sequence: TGTGCCAGCAGGACAGGGGGCGCCGGACAGCCCCAGCATTTT.